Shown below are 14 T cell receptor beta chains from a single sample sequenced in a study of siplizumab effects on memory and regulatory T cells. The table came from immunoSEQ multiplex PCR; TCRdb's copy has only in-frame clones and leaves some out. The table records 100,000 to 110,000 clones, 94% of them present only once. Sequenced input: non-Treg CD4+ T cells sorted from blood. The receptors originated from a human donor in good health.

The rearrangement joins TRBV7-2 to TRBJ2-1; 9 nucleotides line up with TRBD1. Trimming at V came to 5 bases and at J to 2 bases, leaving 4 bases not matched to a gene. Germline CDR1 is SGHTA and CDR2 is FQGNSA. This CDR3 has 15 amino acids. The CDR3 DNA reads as TGTGCCAGCAGCCATGGACAGGGGACCTACAATGAGCAGTTCTTC. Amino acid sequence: CASSHGQGTYNEQFF.

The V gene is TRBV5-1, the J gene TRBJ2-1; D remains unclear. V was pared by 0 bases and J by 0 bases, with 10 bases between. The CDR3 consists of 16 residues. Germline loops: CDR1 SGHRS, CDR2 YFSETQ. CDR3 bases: TGCGCCAGCAGCTTGGAGGCGGCTGGCTCCTACAATGAGCAGTTCTTC. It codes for CASSLEAAGSYNEQFF.

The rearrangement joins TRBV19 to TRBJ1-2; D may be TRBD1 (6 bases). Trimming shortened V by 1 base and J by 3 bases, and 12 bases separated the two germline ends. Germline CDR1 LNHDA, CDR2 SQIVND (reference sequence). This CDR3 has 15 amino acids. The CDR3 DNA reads TGTGCCAGTAGTATAGTTGGGGGGCGCGACTATGGCTACACCTTC. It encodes CASSIVGGRDYGYTF.

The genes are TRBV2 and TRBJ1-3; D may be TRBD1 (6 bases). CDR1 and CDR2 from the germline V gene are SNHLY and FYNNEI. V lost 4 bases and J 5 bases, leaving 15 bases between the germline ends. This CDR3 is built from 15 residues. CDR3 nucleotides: TGTGCCAGCAGTGGCTTAATGGGGACAAGAAACACCATATATTTT. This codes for CASSGLMGTRNTIYF.

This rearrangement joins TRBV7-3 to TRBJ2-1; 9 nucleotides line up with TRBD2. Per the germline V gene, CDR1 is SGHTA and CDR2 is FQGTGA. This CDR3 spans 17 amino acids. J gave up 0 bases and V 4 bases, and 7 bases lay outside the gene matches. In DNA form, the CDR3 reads TGTGCCAGCAGCTCCCGAGGTAGCGGGAGCTCCTACAATGAGCAGTTCTTC. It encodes CASSSRGSGSSYNEQFF. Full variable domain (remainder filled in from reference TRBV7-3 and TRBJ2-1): GAGVSQTPSNKVTEKGKYVELRCDPISGHTALYWYRQSLGQGPEFLIYFQGTGAADDSGLPNDRFFAVRPEGSVSTLKIQRTERGDSAVYLCASSSRGSGSSYNEQFFGPGTRLTVL.

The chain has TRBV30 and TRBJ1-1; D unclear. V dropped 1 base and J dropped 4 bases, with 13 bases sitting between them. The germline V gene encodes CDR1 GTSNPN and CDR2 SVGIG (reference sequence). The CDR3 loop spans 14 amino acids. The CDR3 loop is CAWSALGQATEAFF. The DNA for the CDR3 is TGTGCCTGGAGTGCGCTTGGGCAGGCCACTGAAGCTTTCTTT.

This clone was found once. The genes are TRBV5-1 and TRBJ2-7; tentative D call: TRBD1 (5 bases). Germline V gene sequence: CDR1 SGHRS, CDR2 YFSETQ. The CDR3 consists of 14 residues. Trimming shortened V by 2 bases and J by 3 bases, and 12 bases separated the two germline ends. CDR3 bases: TGCGCCAGCAGCTTCCCAGGGTCCGACTACGAGCAGTACTTC. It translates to CASSFPGSDYEQYF.

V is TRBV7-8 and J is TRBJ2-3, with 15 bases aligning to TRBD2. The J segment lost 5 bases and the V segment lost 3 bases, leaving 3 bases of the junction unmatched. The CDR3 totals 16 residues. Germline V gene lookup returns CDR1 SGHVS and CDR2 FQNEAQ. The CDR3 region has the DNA TGTGCCAGCAGCTTGCCGGGACTAGCGGGAGGAGATACGCAGTATTTT. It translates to CASSLPGLAGGDTQYF.

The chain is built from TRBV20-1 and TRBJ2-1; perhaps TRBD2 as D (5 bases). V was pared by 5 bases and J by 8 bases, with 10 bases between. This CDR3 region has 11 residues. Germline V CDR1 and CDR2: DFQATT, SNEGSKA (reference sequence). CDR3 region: CSAGKLDEQFF. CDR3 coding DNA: TGCAGTGCTGGGAAACTAGATGAGCAGTTCTTC.

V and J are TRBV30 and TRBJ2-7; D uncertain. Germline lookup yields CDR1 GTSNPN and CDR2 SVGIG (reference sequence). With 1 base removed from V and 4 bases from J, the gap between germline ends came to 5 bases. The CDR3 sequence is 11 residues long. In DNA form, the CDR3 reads TGTGCCTGGAGTGACACGTACGAGCAGTACTTC. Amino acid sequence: CAWSDTYEQYF.

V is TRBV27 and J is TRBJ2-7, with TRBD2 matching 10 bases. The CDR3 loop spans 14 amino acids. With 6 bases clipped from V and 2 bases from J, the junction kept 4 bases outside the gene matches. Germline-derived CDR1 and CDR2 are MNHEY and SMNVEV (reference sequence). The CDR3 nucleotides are TGTGCCAGCAGGCCGGGACTAGCGACCTACGAGCAGTACTTC. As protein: CASRPGLATYEQYF.

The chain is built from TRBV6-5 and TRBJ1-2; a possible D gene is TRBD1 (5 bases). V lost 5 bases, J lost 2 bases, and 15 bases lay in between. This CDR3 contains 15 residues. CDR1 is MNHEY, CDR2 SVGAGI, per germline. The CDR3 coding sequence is TGTGCCAGCAGTCTCCGACAGAACTCCAACTATGGCTACACCTTC. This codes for CASSLRQNSNYGYTF.

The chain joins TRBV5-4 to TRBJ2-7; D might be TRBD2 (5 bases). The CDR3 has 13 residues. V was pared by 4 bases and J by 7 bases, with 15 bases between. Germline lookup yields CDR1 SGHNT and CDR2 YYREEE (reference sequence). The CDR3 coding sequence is TGTGCCAGCAGCCCGGACCGAAGAGGGGAGCAGTACTTC. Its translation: CASSPDRRGEQYF. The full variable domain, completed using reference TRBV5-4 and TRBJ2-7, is ETGVTQSPTHLIKTRGQQVTLRCSSQSGHNTVSWYQQALGQGPQFIFQYYREEENGRGNFPPRFSGLQFPNYSSELNVNALELDDSALYLCASSPDRRGEQYFGPGTRLTVT.

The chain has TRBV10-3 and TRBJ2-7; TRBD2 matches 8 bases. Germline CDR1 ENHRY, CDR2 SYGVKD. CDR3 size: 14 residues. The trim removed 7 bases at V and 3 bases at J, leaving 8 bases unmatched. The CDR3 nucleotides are TGTGCCATCACAGGTAGCGGGACCAACTACGAGCAGTACTTC. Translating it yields CAITGSGTNYEQYF.